A selection of T cell receptor beta chains follows, all from one sample in a study of T cell responses to AZD1222 COVID-19 vaccine. The assay was immunoSEQ multiplex PCR, and TCRdb's table has in-frame clones only and misses some. This sample has some 130,000 clones; 70% to 90% occur once, and the top ten carry 1.9%. The source was peripheral blood, collected on day 0 of AZD1222 vaccination. Every receptor here comes from an adult in good health. The CDR3 runs from the conserved cysteine through the conserved F or W. A D gene is named only where the DNA matches it firmly. The size entry is marked missing in some rows and otherwise reads once, few, many or a size class.

d_call clone_size j_call v_call cdr3_aa cdr3_nt
NA NA TRBJ2-5 TRBV19 CASSPLFGETQYF TGTGCCAGTAGCCCACTCTTCGGCGAGACCCAGTACTTC
NA NA TRBJ1-1 TRBV3-1/TRBV3-2 CASSQVWNTEAFF TGTGCCAGCAGCCAAGTCTGGAACACTGAAGCTTTCTTT
TRBD2 NA TRBJ2-1 TRBV27 CASRELAGGPYYFF TGTGCCAGCAGAGAACTAGCGGGAGGGCCCTACTATTTCTTC
NA once TRBJ1-5 TRBV5-6 CASSLGRVDQPQHF TGTGCCAGCAGCTTGGGCAGGGTCGATCAGCCCCAGCATTTT
TRBD1 NA TRBJ1-2 TRBV5-1 CASSFDRGSLGYTF TGCGCCAGCAGCTTTGACAGGGGAAGCTTAGGCTACACCTTC
TRBD2 NA TRBJ2-1 TRBV6-4 CASITSGRAIYNEQFF TGTGCCAGCATCACTAGCGGGAGGGCCATTTACAATGAGCAGTTCTTC
NA once TRBJ1-5 TRBV29-1 CSVGSGRQPQHF TGCAGCGTTGGGTCAGGGAGGCAGCCCCAGCATTTT
TRBD1 NA TRBJ1-2 TRBV30 CAFDRASDGYTF TGTGCCTTTGACAGGGCGTCCGATGGCTACACCTTC
NA NA TRBJ1-5 TRBV21-1 CASSKAPQQGEGVGGNQPQHF TGTGCCAGCAGCAAAGCCCCCCAACAGGGTGAGGGGGTAGGGGGCAATCAGCCCCAGCATTTT
NA NA TRBJ1-3 TRBV7-8 CASSLSTAGNTIYF TGTGCCAGCAGCTTGTCCACAGCTGGAAACACCATATATTTT
TRBD1 once TRBJ1-5 TRBV5-1 CASSLETGGNQPQHF TGCGCCAGCAGCTTGGAAACAGGGGGGAATCAGCCCCAGCATTTT
NA NA TRBJ1-2 TRBV6-5 CASIPDSYALYGYTF TGTGCCAGCATCCCCGACAGTTATGCCCTCTATGGCTACACCTTC
NA NA TRBJ2-1 TRBV18 CASSPPFYDEQFF TGTGCCAGCTCACCACCTTTTTACGATGAGCAGTTCTTC
NA NA TRBJ2-7 TRBV29-1 CSVESLAIFSYEQYF TGCAGCGTTGAATCCCTAGCGATCTTTTCCTACGAGCAGTACTTC
NA NA TRBJ1-2 TRBV5-4 CASSLAGAFSARYTF TGTGCCAGCAGCTTGGCCGGGGCCTTCTCCGCCCGCTACACCTTC
TRBD1 NA TRBJ1-1 TRBV5-1 CASSLTNNRGYEAFF TGCGCCAGCAGCTTGACAAATAACAGGGGTTATGAAGCTTTCTTT
TRBD1 NA TRBJ1-2 TRBV28 CASTTPLSRQGSRNYGYTF TGTGCCAGCACTACTCCTTTGTCGCGACAGGGTTCTCGGAACTATGGCTACACCTTC
TRBD1 NA TRBJ1-1 TRBV5-4 CASSAPGQGVLAFF TGTGCCAGCAGCGCCCCGGGACAGGGTGTTTTAGCTTTCTTT
NA few TRBJ1-1 TRBV29-1 CSVEGRDWNTEAFF TGCAGCGTTGAAGGGAGGGATTGGAACACTGAAGCTTTCTTT
NA NA TRBJ1-2 TRBV5-1 CASSVSIYRDRKEDGYTF TGCGCCAGCAGCGTGTCTATTTACCGAGACAGGAAGGAGGATGGCTACACCTTC
TRBD2 few TRBJ2-1 TRBV28 CASSLTSGEQFF TGTGCCAGCAGCCTGACTAGCGGTGAGCAGTTCTTC
NA NA TRBJ1-1 TRBV20-1 CSARNRNRAFF TGCAGTGCTAGAAACAGGAACAGAGCTTTCTTT
NA NA TRBJ1-1 TRBV9 CASSLRGSGTEAFF TGTGCCAGCAGCTTACGGGGCTCAGGAACTGAAGCTTTCTTT
NA NA TRBJ2-3 TRBV11-2 CASSFSAGLNTDTQYF TGTGCCAGCAGCTTTAGTGCCGGACTGAACACAGATACGCAGTATTTT
NA NA TRBJ2-2 TRBV11-1 CASSLMGRTGELFF TGTGCCAGCAGCTTAATGGGGCGGACCGGGGAGCTGTTTTTT
NA NA TRBJ1-3 TRBV6-5 CASNNGNTIYF TGTGCCAGCAATAACGGAAACACCATATATTTT
NA NA TRBJ2-5 TRBV27 CASSFNTEETQYF TGTGCCAGCAGTTTTAATACAGAAGAGACCCAGTACTTC
TRBD2 NA TRBJ2-5 TRBV5-1 CASSYLAGTETQYF TGCGCCAGCAGCTACCTAGCGGGTACGGAGACCCAGTACTTC
TRBD1 NA TRBJ1-1 TRBV4-2 CASSQVGQGDTEAFF TGTGCCAGCAGCCAAGTCGGTCAGGGGGATACTGAAGCTTTCTTT